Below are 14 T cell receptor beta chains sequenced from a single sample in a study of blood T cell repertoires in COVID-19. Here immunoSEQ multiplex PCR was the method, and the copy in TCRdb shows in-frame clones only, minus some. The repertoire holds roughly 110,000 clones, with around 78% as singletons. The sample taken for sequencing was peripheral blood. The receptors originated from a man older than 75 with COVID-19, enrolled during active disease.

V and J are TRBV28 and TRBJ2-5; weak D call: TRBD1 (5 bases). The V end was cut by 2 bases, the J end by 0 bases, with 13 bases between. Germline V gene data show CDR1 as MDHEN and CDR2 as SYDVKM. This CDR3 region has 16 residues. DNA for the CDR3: TGTGCCAGCAGTTTAGGGGCTAGGATTGACCAAGAGACCCAGTACTTC. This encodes CASSLGARIDQETQYF.

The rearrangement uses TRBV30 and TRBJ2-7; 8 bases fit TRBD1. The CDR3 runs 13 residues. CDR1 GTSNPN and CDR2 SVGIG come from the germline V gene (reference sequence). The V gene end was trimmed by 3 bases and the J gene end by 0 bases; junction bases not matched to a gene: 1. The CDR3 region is CAWSRGLSYEQYF. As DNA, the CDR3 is TGTGCCTGGAGCAGGGGGCTCTCCTACGAGCAGTACTTC.

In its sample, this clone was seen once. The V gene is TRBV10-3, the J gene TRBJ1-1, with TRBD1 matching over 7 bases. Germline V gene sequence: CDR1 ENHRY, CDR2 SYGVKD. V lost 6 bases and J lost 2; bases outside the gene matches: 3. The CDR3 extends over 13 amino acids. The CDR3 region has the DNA TGTGCCATCAGGGGGACAGACAACACTGAAGCTTTCTTT. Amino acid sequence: CAIRGTDNTEAFF.

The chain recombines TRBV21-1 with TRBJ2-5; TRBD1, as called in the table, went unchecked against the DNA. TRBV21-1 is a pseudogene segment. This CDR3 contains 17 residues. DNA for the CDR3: TGTGCCAGCAGACCCCAAACTAAGGGACAGCGCCAAGAGACCCAGTACTTC. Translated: CASRPQTKGQRQETQYF.

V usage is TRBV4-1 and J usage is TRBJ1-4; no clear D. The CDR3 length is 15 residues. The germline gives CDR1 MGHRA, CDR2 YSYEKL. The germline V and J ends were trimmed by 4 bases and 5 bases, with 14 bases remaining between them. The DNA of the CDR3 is TGCGCCAGCAGCCCGGATGAGGGTAGGAATGAAAAACTGTTTTTT. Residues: CASSPDEGRNEKLFF.

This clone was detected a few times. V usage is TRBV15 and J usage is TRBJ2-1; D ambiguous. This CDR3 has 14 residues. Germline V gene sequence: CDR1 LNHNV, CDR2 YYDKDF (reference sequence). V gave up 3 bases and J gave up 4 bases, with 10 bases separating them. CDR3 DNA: TGTGCCACCAGCAGTCCCTACCGGTACAATGAGCAGTTCTTC. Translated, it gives CATSSPYRYNEQFF.

DNA for the CDR3: TGTGCCAGCGCCCGGGGGTACCAAGAGACCCAGTACTTC. Translated: CASARGYQETQYF. The chain joins TRBV2 to TRBJ2-5; tentatively, D is TRBD2 (6 bases). The CDR3 sequence is 13 residues long. CDR1 SNHLY and CDR2 FYNNEI come from the germline V gene. Trimming cost V 8 bases and J 0 bases, with 10 bases left between them.

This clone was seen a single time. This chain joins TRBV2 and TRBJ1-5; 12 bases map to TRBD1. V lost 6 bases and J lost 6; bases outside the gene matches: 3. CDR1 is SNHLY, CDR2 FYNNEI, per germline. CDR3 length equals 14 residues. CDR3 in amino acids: CASRGQGAVQPQHF. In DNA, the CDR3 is TGTGCCAGCAGGGGACAGGGGGCGGTTCAGCCCCAGCATTTT.

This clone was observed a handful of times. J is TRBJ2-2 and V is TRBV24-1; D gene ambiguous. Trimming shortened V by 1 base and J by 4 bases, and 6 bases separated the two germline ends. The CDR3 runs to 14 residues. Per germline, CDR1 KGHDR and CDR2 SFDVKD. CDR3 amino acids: CATSDFTSTGELFF. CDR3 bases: TGTGCCACCAGTGATTTTACAAGCACCGGGGAGCTGTTTTTT.

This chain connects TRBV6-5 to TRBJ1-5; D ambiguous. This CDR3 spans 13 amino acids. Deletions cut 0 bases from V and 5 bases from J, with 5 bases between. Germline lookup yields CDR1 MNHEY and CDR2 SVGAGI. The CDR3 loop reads CASSYSRDQPQHF. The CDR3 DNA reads TGTGCCAGCAGTTACTCGCGGGATCAGCCCCAGCATTTT.

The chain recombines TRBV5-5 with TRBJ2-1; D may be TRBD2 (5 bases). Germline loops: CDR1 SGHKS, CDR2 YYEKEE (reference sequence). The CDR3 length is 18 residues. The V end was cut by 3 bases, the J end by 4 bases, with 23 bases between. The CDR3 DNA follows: TGTGCCAGCAGCTCACGGGGAATTGGGCGCTTTGAATACAATGAGCAGTTCTTC. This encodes CASSSRGIGRFEYNEQFF.

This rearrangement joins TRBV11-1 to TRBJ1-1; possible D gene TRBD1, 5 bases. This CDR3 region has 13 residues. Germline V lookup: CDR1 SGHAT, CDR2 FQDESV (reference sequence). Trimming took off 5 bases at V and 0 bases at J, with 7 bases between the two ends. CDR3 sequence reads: CASSLQVNTEAFF. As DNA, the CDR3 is TGTGCCAGCAGCCTACAGGTGAACACTGAAGCTTTCTTT.

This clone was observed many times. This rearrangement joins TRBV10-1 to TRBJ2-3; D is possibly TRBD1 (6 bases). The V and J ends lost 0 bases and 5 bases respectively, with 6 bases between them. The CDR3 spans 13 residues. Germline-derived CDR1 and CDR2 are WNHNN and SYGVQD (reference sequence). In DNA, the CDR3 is TGCGCCAGCAGTGAGTCAGGGGGAGATACGCAGTATTTT. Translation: CASSESGGDTQYF.

The CDR3 here is CASSFSRTGYGYTF. The DNA for the CDR3 is TGTGCCAGCAGCTTCTCTAGGACAGGGTATGGCTACACCTTC. V gene TRBV5-5 combines with J gene TRBJ1-2; 8 nucleotides line up with TRBD1. CDR1 SGHKS and CDR2 YYEKEE come from the germline V gene (reference sequence). The CDR3 has 14 amino acids. With 2 bases clipped from V and 5 bases from J, the junction kept 5 bases outside the gene matches.